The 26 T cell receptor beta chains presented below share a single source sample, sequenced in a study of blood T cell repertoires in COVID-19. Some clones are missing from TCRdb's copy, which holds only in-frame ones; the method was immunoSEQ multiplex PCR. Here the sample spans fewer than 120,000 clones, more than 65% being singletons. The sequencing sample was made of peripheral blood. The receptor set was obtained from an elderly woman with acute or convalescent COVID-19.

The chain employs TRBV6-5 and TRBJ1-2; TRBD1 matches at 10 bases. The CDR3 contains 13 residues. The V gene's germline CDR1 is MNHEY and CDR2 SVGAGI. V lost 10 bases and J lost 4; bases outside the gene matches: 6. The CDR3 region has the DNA TGTGCCACCCGACAGGGGGCAATCTATGGCTACACCTTC. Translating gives CATRQGAIYGYTF.

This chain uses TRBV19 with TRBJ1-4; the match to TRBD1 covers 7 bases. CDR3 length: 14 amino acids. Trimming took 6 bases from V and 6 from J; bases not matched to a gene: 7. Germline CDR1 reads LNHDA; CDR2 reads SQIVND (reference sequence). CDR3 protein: CASRMTGWDEKLFF. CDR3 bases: TGTGCCAGTAGGATGACAGGGTGGGATGAAAAACTGTTTTTT.

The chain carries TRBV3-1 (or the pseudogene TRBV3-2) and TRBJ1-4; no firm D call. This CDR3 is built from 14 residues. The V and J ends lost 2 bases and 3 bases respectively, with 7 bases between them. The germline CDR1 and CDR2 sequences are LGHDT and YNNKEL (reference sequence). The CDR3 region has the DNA TGTGCCAGCAGCCAATGGCAGGCTAATGAAAAACTGTTTTTT. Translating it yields CASSQWQANEKLFF.

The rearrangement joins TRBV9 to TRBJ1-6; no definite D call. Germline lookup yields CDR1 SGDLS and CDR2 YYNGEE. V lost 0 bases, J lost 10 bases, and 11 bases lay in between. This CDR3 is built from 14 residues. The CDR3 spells CASSVAGYRSPLHF. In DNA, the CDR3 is TGTGCCAGCAGCGTAGCAGGTTATAGATCACCCCTCCACTTT.

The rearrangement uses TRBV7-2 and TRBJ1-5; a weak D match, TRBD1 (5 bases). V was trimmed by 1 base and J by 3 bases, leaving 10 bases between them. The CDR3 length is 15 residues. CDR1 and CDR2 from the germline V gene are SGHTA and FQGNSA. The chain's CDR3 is CASSLDSGANQPQHF. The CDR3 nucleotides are TGTGCCAGCAGCTTAGATTCTGGGGCCAATCAGCCCCAGCATTTT.

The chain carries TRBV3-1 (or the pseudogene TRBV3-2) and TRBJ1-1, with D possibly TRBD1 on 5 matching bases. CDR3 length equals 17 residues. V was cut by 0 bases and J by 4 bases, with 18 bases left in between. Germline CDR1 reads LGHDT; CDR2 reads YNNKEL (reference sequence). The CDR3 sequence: CASSQDGRGRLSTEAFF. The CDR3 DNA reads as TGTGCCAGCAGCCAAGATGGGAGGGGCCGGTTGAGCACTGAAGCTTTCTTT.

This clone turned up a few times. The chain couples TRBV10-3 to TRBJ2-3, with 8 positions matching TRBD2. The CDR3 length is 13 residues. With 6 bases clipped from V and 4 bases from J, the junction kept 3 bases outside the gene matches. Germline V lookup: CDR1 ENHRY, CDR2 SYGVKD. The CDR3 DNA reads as TGTGCCATCAGCCCCGGGGGGGCAGATACGCAGTATTTT. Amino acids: CAISPGGADTQYF.

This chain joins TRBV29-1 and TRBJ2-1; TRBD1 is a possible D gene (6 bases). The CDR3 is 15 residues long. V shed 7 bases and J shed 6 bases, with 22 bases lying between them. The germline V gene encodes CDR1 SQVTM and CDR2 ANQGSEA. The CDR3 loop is CSATGRKRGGNEQFF. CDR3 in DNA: TGCAGCGCCACAGGGCGTAAGAGGGGTGGCAATGAGCAGTTCTTC.

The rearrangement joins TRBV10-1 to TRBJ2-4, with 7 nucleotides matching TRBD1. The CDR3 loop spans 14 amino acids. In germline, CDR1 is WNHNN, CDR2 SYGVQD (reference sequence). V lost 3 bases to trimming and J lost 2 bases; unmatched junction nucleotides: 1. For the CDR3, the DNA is TGCGCCAGCAGTGAACAGGGGACCAAAAACATTCAGTACTTC. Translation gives CASSEQGTKNIQYF.

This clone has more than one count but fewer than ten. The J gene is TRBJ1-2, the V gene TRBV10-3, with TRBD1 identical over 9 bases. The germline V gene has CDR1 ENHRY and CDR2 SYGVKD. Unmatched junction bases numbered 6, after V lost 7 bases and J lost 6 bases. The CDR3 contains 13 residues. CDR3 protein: CAITTGGADGYTF. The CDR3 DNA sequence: TGTGCCATCACCACAGGGGGCGCGGATGGCTACACCTTC.

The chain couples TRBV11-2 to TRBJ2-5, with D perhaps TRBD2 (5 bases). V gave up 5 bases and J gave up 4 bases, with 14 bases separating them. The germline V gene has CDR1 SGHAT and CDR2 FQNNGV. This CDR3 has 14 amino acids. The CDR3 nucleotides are TGTGCCAGCAGCACCCCGCGGGTTGGAGAGACCCAGTACTTC. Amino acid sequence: CASSTPRVGETQYF. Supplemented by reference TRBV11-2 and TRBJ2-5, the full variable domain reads EAGVAQSPRYKIIEKRQSVAFWCNPISGHATLYWYQQILGQGPKLLIQFQNNGVVDDSQLPKDRFSAERLKGVDSTLKIQPAKLEDSAVYLCASSTPRVGETQYFGPGTRLLVL.

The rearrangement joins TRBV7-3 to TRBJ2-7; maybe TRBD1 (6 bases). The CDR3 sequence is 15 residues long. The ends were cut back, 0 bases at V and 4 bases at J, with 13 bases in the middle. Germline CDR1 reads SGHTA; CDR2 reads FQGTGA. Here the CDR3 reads CASSLTGAPEYEQYF. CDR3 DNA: TGTGCCAGCAGCTTAACGGGGGCCCCGGAGTACGAGCAGTACTTC.

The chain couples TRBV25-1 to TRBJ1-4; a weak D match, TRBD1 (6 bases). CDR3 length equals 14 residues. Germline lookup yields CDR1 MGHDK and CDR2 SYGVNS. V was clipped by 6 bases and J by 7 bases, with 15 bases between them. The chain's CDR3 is CASSGGGQGEKLFF. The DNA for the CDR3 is TGTGCCAGCAGCGGGGGGGGGCAGGGTGAAAAACTGTTTTTT.

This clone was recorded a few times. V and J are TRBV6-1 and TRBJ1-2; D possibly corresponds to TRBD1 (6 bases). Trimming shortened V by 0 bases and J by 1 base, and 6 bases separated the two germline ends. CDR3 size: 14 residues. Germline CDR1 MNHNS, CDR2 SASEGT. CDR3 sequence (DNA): TGTGCCAGCAGTGAAGCGGACAGTAACTATGGCTACACCTTC. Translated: CASSEADSNYGYTF.

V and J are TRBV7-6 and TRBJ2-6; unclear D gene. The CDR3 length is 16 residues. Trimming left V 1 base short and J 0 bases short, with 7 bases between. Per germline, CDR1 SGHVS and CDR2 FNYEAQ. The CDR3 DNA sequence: TGTGCCAGCAGCTTAGAGTCGGGCTCTGGGGCCAACGTCCTGACTTTC. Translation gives CASSLESGSGANVLTF.

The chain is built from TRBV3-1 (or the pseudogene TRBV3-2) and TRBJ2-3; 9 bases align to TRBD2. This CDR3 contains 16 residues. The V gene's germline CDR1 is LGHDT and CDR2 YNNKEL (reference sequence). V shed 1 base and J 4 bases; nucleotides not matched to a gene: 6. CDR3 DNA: TGTGCCAGCAGCCAAGTTCCTAGCGGGAACGCAGATACGCAGTATTTT. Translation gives CASSQVPSGNADTQYF.

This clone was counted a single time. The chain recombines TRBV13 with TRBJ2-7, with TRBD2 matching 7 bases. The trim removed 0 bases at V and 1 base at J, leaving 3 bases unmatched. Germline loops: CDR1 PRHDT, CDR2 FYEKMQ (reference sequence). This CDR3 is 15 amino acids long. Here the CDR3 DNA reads TGTGCCAGCAGCTTAGGGGCTAGCGGATCCTACGAGCAGTACTTC. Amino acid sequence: CASSLGASGSYEQYF.

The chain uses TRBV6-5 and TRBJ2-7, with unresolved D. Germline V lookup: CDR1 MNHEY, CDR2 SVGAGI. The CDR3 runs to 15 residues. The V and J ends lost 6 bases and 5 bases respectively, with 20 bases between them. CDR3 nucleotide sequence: TGTGCCAGCAGCCAAGACTTCCCGGGTAGAAACGAGCAGTACTTC. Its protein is CASSQDFPGRNEQYF.

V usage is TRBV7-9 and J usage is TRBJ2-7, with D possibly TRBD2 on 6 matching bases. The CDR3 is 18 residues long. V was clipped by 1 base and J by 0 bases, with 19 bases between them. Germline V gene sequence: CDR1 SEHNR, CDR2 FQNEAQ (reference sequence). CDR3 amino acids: CASSLGFAGTGSSYEQYF. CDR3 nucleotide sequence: TGTGCCAGCAGCTTAGGTTTTGCAGGGACTGGATCCTCCTACGAGCAGTACTTC.

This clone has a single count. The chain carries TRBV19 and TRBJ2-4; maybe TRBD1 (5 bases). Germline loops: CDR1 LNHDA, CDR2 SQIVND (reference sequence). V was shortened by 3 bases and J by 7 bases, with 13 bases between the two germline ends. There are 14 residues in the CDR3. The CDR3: CASSMGSGNNIQYF. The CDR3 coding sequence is TGTGCCAGTAGTATGGGGTCAGGGAACAACATTCAGTACTTC.

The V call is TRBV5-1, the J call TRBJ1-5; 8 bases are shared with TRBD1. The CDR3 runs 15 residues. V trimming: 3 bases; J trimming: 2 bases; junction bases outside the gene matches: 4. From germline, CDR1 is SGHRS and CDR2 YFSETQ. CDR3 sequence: CASSSGGQGNQPQHF. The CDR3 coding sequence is TGCGCCAGCAGCTCCGGGGGACAGGGCAATCAGCCCCAGCATTTT.

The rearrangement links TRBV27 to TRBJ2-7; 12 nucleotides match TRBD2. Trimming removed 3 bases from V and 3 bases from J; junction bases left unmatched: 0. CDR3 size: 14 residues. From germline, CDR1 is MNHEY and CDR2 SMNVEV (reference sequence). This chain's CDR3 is CASSLGLAGYEQYF. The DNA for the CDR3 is TGTGCCAGCAGTTTGGGACTAGCGGGCTACGAGCAGTACTTC.

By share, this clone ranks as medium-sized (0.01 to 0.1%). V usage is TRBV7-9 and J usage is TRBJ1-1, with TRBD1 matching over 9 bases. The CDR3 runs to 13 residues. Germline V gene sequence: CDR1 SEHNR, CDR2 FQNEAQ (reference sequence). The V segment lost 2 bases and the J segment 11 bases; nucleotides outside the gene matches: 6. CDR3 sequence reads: CASSLTGGAFAFF. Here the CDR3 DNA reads TGTGCCAGCAGCTTAACAGGGGGCGCGTTCGCTTTCTTT.

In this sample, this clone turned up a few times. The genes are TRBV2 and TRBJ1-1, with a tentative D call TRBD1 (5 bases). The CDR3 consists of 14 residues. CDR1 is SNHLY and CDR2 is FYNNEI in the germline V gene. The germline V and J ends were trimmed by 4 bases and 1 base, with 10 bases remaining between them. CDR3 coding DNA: TGTGCCAGCAGTGTCAGGACAACGAACACTGAAGCTTTCTTT. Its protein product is CASSVRTTNTEAFF. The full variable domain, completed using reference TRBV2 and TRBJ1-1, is EPEVTQTPSHQVTQMGQEVILRCVPISNHLYFYWYRQILGQKVEFLVSFYNNEISEKSEIFDDQFSVERPDGSNFTLKIRSTKLEDSAMYFCASSVRTTNTEAFFGQGTRLTVV.

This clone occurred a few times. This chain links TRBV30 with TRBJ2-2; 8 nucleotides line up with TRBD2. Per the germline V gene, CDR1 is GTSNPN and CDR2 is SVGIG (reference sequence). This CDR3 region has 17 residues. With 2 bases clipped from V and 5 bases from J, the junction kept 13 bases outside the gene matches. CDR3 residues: CAWSSRFGSGGTGELFF. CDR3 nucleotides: TGTGCCTGGAGTTCTCGTTTTGGGTCGGGAGGGACCGGGGAGCTGTTTTTT.

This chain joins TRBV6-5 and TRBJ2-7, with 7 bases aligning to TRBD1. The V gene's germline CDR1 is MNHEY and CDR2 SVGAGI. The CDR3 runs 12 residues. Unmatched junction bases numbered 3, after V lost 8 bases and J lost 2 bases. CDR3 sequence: CASHDRAYEQYF. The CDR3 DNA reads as TGTGCCAGCCATGACAGGGCCTACGAGCAGTACTTC.